The 26 T cell receptor beta chains reported below all come from one sample, sequenced in a study of T cell changes during pregnancy in multiple sclerosis. Measured with immunoSEQ multiplex PCR; TCRdb has only the in-frame clones, and not every one. This sample has roughly 70,000 clones, with more than 90% found just once. The sequenced sample was peripheral blood, obtained in the third trimester of pregnancy. All receptors derive from a female donor with multiple sclerosis, enrolled in a pregnancy study.

The V gene is TRBV19, the J gene TRBJ1-1; perhaps TRBD1 as D (5 bases). The CDR3 has 14 amino acids. Germline V gene data show CDR1 as LNHDA and CDR2 as SQIVND (reference sequence). V was shortened by 1 base and J by 3 bases, with 9 bases between the two germline ends. CDR3 protein: CASSIGGEDTEAFF. DNA for the CDR3: TGTGCCAGTAGTATAGGGGGGGAGGACACTGAAGCTTTCTTT.

The V gene is TRBV6-5, the J gene TRBJ1-1; perhaps TRBD1 as D (5 bases). The V gene's germline CDR1 is MNHEY and CDR2 SVGAGI. With 2 bases removed from V and 1 base from J, the gap between germline ends came to 14 bases. This CDR3 spans 16 amino acids. In nucleotides, the CDR3 is TGTGCCAGCAGTTACGCTCAACCAGGGCGGAACACTGAAGCTTTCTTT. It yields the protein CASSYAQPGRNTEAFF.

A single count supports this clone. The CDR3 loop is CASSMEAGGRDTQYF. CDR3 in DNA: TGTGCCAGTAGTATGGAAGCGGGAGGCAGAGATACGCAGTATTTT. V usage is TRBV19 and J usage is TRBJ2-3; 9 positions match TRBD2. Trimming removed 3 bases from V and 5 bases from J; junction bases left unmatched: 6. The CDR3 has 15 amino acids. CDR1 is LNHDA, CDR2 SQIVND, per germline (reference sequence).

The chain employs TRBV27 and TRBJ2-4, with TRBD1 identical over 7 bases. Germline lookup yields CDR1 MNHEY and CDR2 SMNVEV (reference sequence). The length of the CDR3 is 14 residues. V lost 5 bases, J lost 8 bases, and 9 bases stayed unmatched. The CDR3 loop is CASSPIRDSYIQYF. Written as DNA, the CDR3 is TGTGCCAGCAGTCCGATCCGGGACAGTTACATTCAGTACTTC.

The rearrangement uses TRBV7-3 and TRBJ2-3; perhaps TRBD2 as D (6 bases). Looked up from germline, CDR1 is SGHTA and CDR2 is FQGTGA. The germline V and J ends were trimmed by 5 bases and 2 bases, with 14 bases remaining between them. CDR3 length: 15 residues. CDR3 DNA sequence: TGTGCCAGCAGCCCCACCGGGAGCGACACAGATACGCAGTATTTT. Protein product: CASSPTGSDTDTQYF. Full variable domain (remainder filled in from reference TRBV7-3 and TRBJ2-3): GAGVSQTPSNKVTEKGKYVELRCDPISGHTALYWYRQSLGQGPEFLIYFQGTGAADDSGLPNDRFFAVRPEGSVSTLKIQRTERGDSAVYLCASSPTGSDTDTQYFGPGTRLTVL.

V and J are TRBV9 and TRBJ2-1; TRBD1 might be the D (6 bases). Per germline, CDR1 SGDLS and CDR2 YYNGEE. With 3 bases removed from V and 3 bases from J, the gap between germline ends came to 16 bases. This CDR3 has 16 amino acids. CDR3 sequence (DNA): TGTGCCAGCAGCGCCCTCGACAGGATAGACTACAATGAGCAGTTCTTC. This encodes CASSALDRIDYNEQFF.

The chain carries TRBV27 and TRBJ2-2, with TRBD1 matching 10 bases. Germline loops: CDR1 MNHEY, CDR2 SMNVEV (reference sequence). The CDR3 runs 14 residues. Trimming cost V 5 bases and J 7 bases; bases outside gene matches: 4. The CDR3 reads CASSAGQGIGELFF. As DNA, the CDR3 is TGTGCCAGCAGTGCGGGACAGGGGATCGGGGAGCTGTTTTTT.

The CDR3 DNA sequence: TGTGCCATCAGTGAGTCATTCGGGAACGAGCAGTACTTC. It is translated as CAISESFGNEQYF. J is TRBJ2-7 and V is TRBV10-3; D perhaps matches TRBD2 (5 bases). V was pared by 0 bases and J by 5 bases, with 8 bases between. The germline V gene has CDR1 ENHRY and CDR2 SYGVKD. The CDR3 has 13 residues.

Details on this clone: The conserved final phenylalanine or tryptophan is absent from the CDR3, which likely points to a read error. No DNA is shown, since the ends of the CDR3 on it are uncertain; the CDR3 is the one TCRdb lists. The chain combines TRBV5-3 with TRBJ1-5. TRBV5-3 is an open reading frame, and its role is uncertain. With termini counted, the CDR3 has 11 amino acids. The CDR3 sequence: CARPKVGVGGP.

The rearrangement uses TRBV5-1 and TRBJ1-1; no clear D. Germline CDR1 is SGHRS and CDR2 is YFSETQ. Trimming removed 4 bases at V and 6 bases at J, with 10 bases between. This CDR3 spans 12 amino acids. This CDR3 is CASSPGGAEAFF. For the CDR3, the DNA is TGCGCCAGCAGCCCCGGCGGGGCTGAAGCTTTCTTT.

J is TRBJ2-3 and V is TRBV13, with 8 bases lining up with TRBD2. Trimming at V came to 5 bases and at J to 4 bases, leaving 8 bases not matched to a gene. The CDR3 loop spans 15 amino acids. Looked up from germline, CDR1 is PRHDT and CDR2 is FYEKMQ (reference sequence). In DNA form, the CDR3 reads TGTGCCAGCAGCACAGGACTAGCCCGGGCAGATACGCAGTATTTT. Translated: CASSTGLARADTQYF.

V is TRBV25-1 and J is TRBJ2-3, with TRBD1 matching over 8 bases. Unmatched junction bases numbered 8, after V lost 3 bases and J lost 3 bases. The CDR3 is made up of 16 amino acids. Germline V gene data show CDR1 as MGHDK and CDR2 as SYGVNS. In DNA form, the CDR3 reads TGTGCCAGCAGTGAGTACAGGGGGATTGGGACAGATACGCAGTATTTT. The encoded protein is CASSEYRGIGTDTQYF. The whole variable domain, remainder taken from reference TRBV25-1 and TRBJ2-3, is EADIYQTPRYLVIGTGKKITLECSQTMGHDKMYWYQQDPGMELHLIHYSYGVNSTEKGDLSSESTVSRIRTEHFPLTLESARPSHTSQYLCASSEYRGIGTDTQYFGPGTRLTVL.

V is TRBV29-1 and J is TRBJ2-1; 8 bases map to TRBD1. CDR1 is SQVTM, CDR2 ANQGSEA, per germline. V shed 4 bases and J 9 bases; nucleotides not matched to a gene: 5. The CDR3 sequence is 12 residues long. CDR3 sequence: CSVGAGGSEQFF. The CDR3 coding sequence is TGCAGCGTTGGGGCAGGGGGCAGTGAGCAGTTCTTC.

This rearrangement joins TRBV11-2 to TRBJ2-3; 7 nucleotides align to TRBD2. The CDR3 spans 18 residues. V was pared by 0 bases and J by 9 bases, with 18 bases of the junction left unmatched. The V gene's germline CDR1 is SGHAT and CDR2 FQNNGV. In DNA form, the CDR3 reads TGTGCCAGCAGCTTAGATGGGCCCGCTTTGCGGGAGTTCGAGACGCAGTATTTT. This encodes CASSLDGPALREFETQYF.

The genes are TRBV4-1 and TRBJ1-1, with D hard to call. Germline CDR1 is MGHRA and CDR2 is YSYEKL. Trimming removed 0 bases at V and 7 bases at J, with 12 bases between. The CDR3 is made up of 14 amino acids. Written as DNA, the CDR3 is TGCGCCAGCAGCCAAGATCCGAACTACATTGAAGCTTTCTTT. Amino acid sequence: CASSQDPNYIEAFF.

This rearrangement joins TRBV2 to TRBJ1-5; 8 bases are a match to TRBD1. V lost 8 bases and J lost 3; bases outside the gene matches: 12. The germline V gene encodes CDR1 SNHLY and CDR2 FYNNEI. CDR3 size: 16 residues. The CDR3, as DNA: TGTGCCAGCTCGGGGCAGGGGGCCTCTCTCAATCAGCCCCAGCATTTT. Residues: CASSGQGASLNQPQHF.

The chain uses TRBV7-2 and TRBJ2-1; TRBD2 matches 8 bases. The CDR3 spans 14 residues. The ends lost 5 bases at V and 5 bases at J; junction bases unmatched: 5. CDR1 is SGHTA and CDR2 is FQGNSA in the germline V gene. In DNA form, the CDR3 reads TGTGCCAGCAGCCACGGGACTAGTAACAATGAGCAGTTCTTC. Protein: CASSHGTSNNEQFF.

The chain couples TRBV11-2 to TRBJ1-5; D uncertain. The CDR3 length is 14 residues. V was shortened by 0 bases and J by 9 bases, with 12 bases between the two germline ends. The V gene's germline CDR1 is SGHAT and CDR2 FQNNGV. DNA for the CDR3: TGTGCCAGCAGCTTAGATTTCAGTCTCTCGCCCCAGCATTTT. Amino acid sequence: CASSLDFSLSPQHF.

As DNA, the CDR3 is TGTGCCAGTAGTATGCAGATGAACACTGAAGCTTTCTTT. Its protein product is CASSMQMNTEAFF. The chain is built from TRBV19 and TRBJ1-1; D not resolved. CDR1 and CDR2 (germline): LNHDA, SQIVND (reference sequence). V lost 3 bases to trimming and J lost 0 bases, with 5 bases between them. This CDR3 comprises 13 residues.

This clone was counted once. The chain recombines TRBV30 with TRBJ1-3, with 8 nucleotides matching TRBD1. The V segment lost 0 bases and the J segment 1 base; nucleotides outside the gene matches: 2. Looked up from germline, CDR1 is GTSNPN and CDR2 is SVGIG (reference sequence). This CDR3 is built from 15 residues. CDR3 coding DNA: TGTGCCTGGAGTGTACACAGGGGGTCTGGAAACACCATATATTTT. It yields the protein CAWSVHRGSGNTIYF.

The chain combines TRBV7-8 with TRBJ2-7; 8 nucleotides agree with TRBD2. Germline CDR1 reads SGHVS; CDR2 reads FQNEAQ. Germline trimming cut 0 bases from V and 4 bases from J; bases unmatched to any gene: 5. The CDR3 is 15 amino acids. The CDR3 coding sequence is TGTGCCAGCAGCTTAGCGTTGACTAGCGTTTACGAGCAGTACTTC. It codes for CASSLALTSVYEQYF.

This chain joins TRBV30 and TRBJ1-2; D remains ambiguous. V was trimmed by 2 bases and J by 6 bases, leaving 10 bases between them. The germline CDR1 and CDR2 sequences are GTSNPN and SVGIG (reference sequence). CDR3 size: 12 residues. The CDR3 DNA reads as TGTGCCTGGAGTTATAGGAGCGATGGCTACACCTTC. Its translation: CAWSYRSDGYTF. Full variable domain (remainder filled in from reference TRBV30 and TRBJ1-2): SQTIHQWPATLVQPVGSPLSLECTVEGTSNPNLYWYRQAAGRGLQLLFYSVGIGQISSEVPQNLSASRPQDRQFILSSKKLLLSDSGFYLCAWSYRSDGYTFGSGTRLTVV.

The chain uses TRBV9 and TRBJ1-3; no reliable D call. Germline CDR1 and CDR2: SGDLS and YYNGEE. CDR3 length: 14 residues. V lost 0 bases, J lost 3 bases, and 7 bases lay in between. The CDR3 DNA follows: TGTGCCAGCAGCGTAGGAGTCGGTGGAAACACCATATATTTT. It translates to CASSVGVGGNTIYF.

The chain carries TRBV30 and TRBJ1-4; possibly TRBD1 for D (5 bases). The CDR3 has 14 amino acids. Looked up from germline, CDR1 is GTSNPN and CDR2 is SVGIG (reference sequence). The V gene lost 4 bases and the J gene lost 7 bases, with 16 bases spanning the gap. Here the CDR3 DNA reads TGTGCCTGGACCAACTCAGGGTTTGGTGAAAAACTGTTTTTT. It translates to CAWTNSGFGEKLFF.

The chain uses TRBV5-1 and TRBJ1-5; 11 bases agree with TRBD1. This CDR3 has 14 amino acids. V shed 4 bases and J 5 bases; nucleotides not matched to a gene: 2. CDR1 and CDR2 (germline): SGHRS, YFSETQ. The CDR3 DNA is TGCGCCAGCAGCCCGGGACAGGGGGATCAGCCCCAGCATTTT. It codes for CASSPGQGDQPQHF.

V usage is TRBV5-6 and J usage is TRBJ2-7; 8 bases fit TRBD1. CDR3 length: 16 amino acids. J was trimmed by 3 bases and V by 1 base; bases with no gene match: 9. Germline V CDR1 and CDR2: SGHDT, YYEEEE. The CDR3, as DNA: TGTGCCAGCAGCTTGCTTTTTAGGGACAGGCGCTACGAGCAGTACTTC. Amino acid sequence: CASSLLFRDRRYEQYF.